A single sample is the source of the 30 T cell receptor beta chains below, sequenced in a study of blood T cell repertoires in COVID-19 (dated by TCRdb to 2020 to 2022). The protocol used for the library was the immunoSEQ multiplex PCR assay. The clones in this table, taken by TCRdb from immuneACCESS, are in-frame only. Not every clone is retained; where verified, under half of the shortfall comes from an unresolved V gene, and the cause of the rest is unknown. Within this sample are 350,000 or so clones, with roughly nine tenths of them counted one time only. The ten biggest clones cover less than 20% of the sample. Specimen: PBMCs or T cells enriched from blood (not recorded which). The receptor set was obtained from a woman in her twenties or thirties who had recovered from COVID-19.

The chain's CDR3 is CASSLDTTGSSPLHF. The DNA for the CDR3 is TGTGCCAGCAGCCTAGACACTACAGGGAGTTCACCCCTCCACTTT. V is TRBV3-1 (or the pseudogene TRBV3-2) and J is TRBJ1-6; a possible D gene is TRBD1 (6 bases). V was shortened by 4 bases and J by 9 bases, with 16 bases between the two germline ends. CDR3 length: 15 amino acids. Germline assignment: CDR1 LGHDT and CDR2 YNNKEL (reference sequence).

The V gene is TRBV20-1, the J gene TRBJ2-1, with unresolved D. Trimming took 2 bases from V and 10 from J, leaving 6 bases between them. Germline CDR1 and CDR2: DFQATT and SNEGSKA (reference sequence). The CDR3 has 10 amino acids. The CDR3, as DNA: TGCAGTGCTAGAAAACTAGAGCAGTTCTTC. Translation: CSARKLEQFF.

V gene TRBV7-8 combines with J gene TRBJ2-1, with 8 bases matching TRBD2. Germline values: CDR1 SGHVS, CDR2 FQNEAQ. V dropped 4 bases and J dropped 5; count of bases not matched to a gene: 13. This CDR3 is built from 17 residues. CDR3 residues: CASSSEPGTSGNNEQFF. CDR3 bases: TGTGCCAGCAGCTCAGAACCCGGAACTAGCGGAAACAATGAGCAGTTCTTC.

V gene TRBV15 combines with J gene TRBJ2-3, with D unclear. Deletions cut 1 base from V and 2 bases from J, with 13 bases between. The CDR3 length is 16 residues. Germline CDR1 and CDR2: LNHNV and YYDKDF (reference sequence). CDR3 protein: CATSRVGYSSTDTQYF. The CDR3 DNA follows: TGTGCCACCAGCAGAGTTGGTTACTCTTCCACAGATACGCAGTATTTT.

The chain carries TRBV12-3 or TRBV12-4 and TRBJ2-2, with no clear D. V gave up 6 bases and J gave up 7 bases, with 3 bases separating them. The CDR3 loop spans 10 amino acids. Here the CDR3 reads CASSRGELFF. CDR3 DNA: TGTGCCAGCAGCCGCGGGGAGCTGTTTTTT.

The chain employs TRBV28 and TRBJ1-2; maybe TRBD1 (6 bases). Germline values: CDR1 MDHEN, CDR2 SYDVKM. This CDR3 region has 17 residues. The V end lost 3 bases, the J end lost 4 bases, and 21 bases lay between the germline ends. The CDR3 loop reads CASSFGGGTGFTYGYTF. The CDR3 DNA is TGTGCCAGCAGTTTCGGGGGGGGTACAGGGTTCACCTATGGCTACACCTTC.

CDR3 DNA: TGTGCCAGCTCTGACCAGGGGCAACGGGTCACTGAAGCTTTCTTT. Its protein product is CASSDQGQRVTEAFF. The V and J genes are TRBV18 and TRBJ1-1, with D perhaps matching TRBD1 (6 bases). The CDR3 length is 15 residues. CDR1 KGHSH and CDR2 LQKENI come from the germline V gene. Trimming left V 6 bases short and J 4 bases short, with 18 bases between.

The chain couples TRBV20-1 to TRBJ2-7; 8 bases align to TRBD1. This CDR3 has 14 residues. The germline V gene has CDR1 DFQATT and CDR2 SNEGSKA (reference sequence). V shed 3 bases, J shed 2 bases, and the junction held 6 bases outside the gene matches. The CDR3 DNA follows: TGCAGTGCTAGTCTTTCGGGACAGGCCTACGAGCAGTACTTC. Protein: CSASLSGQAYEQYF.

This sequence joins TRBV5-6 and TRBJ2-1, with D possibly matching TRBD2 (6 bases). CDR1 SGHDT and CDR2 YYEEEE come from the germline V gene. The CDR3 loop spans 14 amino acids. V lost 4 bases to trimming and J lost 4 bases, with 12 bases between them. CDR3 DNA sequence: TGTGCCAGCAGCCGGGACTTCCTTTACAATGAGCAGTTCTTC. Amino acids: CASSRDFLYNEQFF.

This chain connects TRBV7-2 to TRBJ1-2; D may be TRBD1 (6 bases). CDR3 size: 15 residues. Trimming removed 5 bases at V and 4 bases at J, with 17 bases between. Germline loops: CDR1 SGHTA, CDR2 FQGNSA. CDR3 DNA sequence: TGTGCCAGCAGCCCATCAGGTGGGGGCGGCTATGGCTACACCTTC. This sequence encodes CASSPSGGGGYGYTF. Together with reference TRBV7-2 and TRBJ1-2, the CDR3 gives the full variable domain: GAGVSQSPSNKVTEKGKDVELRCDPISGHTALYWYRQSLGQGLEFLIYFQGNSAPDKSGLPSDRFSAERTGGSVSTLTIQRTQQEDSAVYLCASSPSGGGGYGYTFGSGTRLTVV.

The chain recombines TRBV5-6 with TRBJ1-2; the D gene is possibly TRBD1 (5 bases). The V end was cut by 4 bases, the J end by 0 bases, with 13 bases between. This CDR3 contains 15 residues. Germline CDR1 is SGHDT and CDR2 is YYEEEE. DNA for the CDR3: TGTGCCAGCAGCCCGGAGGGACCCTCTAACTATGGCTACACCTTC. Its translation is CASSPEGPSNYGYTF.

The gene calls are TRBV7-8 and TRBJ2-1, with 9 bases lining up with TRBD1. Trimming cost V 2 bases and J 7 bases; bases outside gene matches: 6. Germline values: CDR1 SGHVS, CDR2 FQNEAQ. The CDR3 spans 15 residues. The CDR3 bases are TGTGCCAGCAGCTTACCAGAGACAGGGGGTAATGAGCAGTTCTTC. The encoded protein is CASSLPETGGNEQFF.

The chain is built from TRBV5-5 and TRBJ1-2; D perhaps matches TRBD1 (6 bases). The CDR3 totals 16 residues. Trimming cost V 3 bases and J 4 bases, with 19 bases left between them. CDR1 SGHKS and CDR2 YYEKEE come from the germline V gene (reference sequence). The CDR3 sequence is CASSSQQGLQGYGYTF. The DNA for the CDR3 is TGTGCCAGCAGCTCTCAACAGGGCCTTCAGGGCTATGGCTACACCTTC.

This chain joins TRBV7-6 and TRBJ1-1; the match to TRBD1 covers 8 bases. The germline V gene has CDR1 SGHVS and CDR2 FNYEAQ. The CDR3 is 13 amino acids. V trimming: 6 bases; J trimming: 5 bases; junction bases outside the gene matches: 5. Here the CDR3 reads CASSLDRGTEAFF. CDR3 coding DNA: TGTGCCAGCAGTCTTGACAGGGGAACTGAAGCTTTCTTT.

This chain joins TRBV5-1 and TRBJ2-3; 7 bases agree with TRBD2. Germline trimming cut 4 bases from V and 5 bases from J; bases unmatched to any gene: 10. This CDR3 is 15 amino acids long. Germline V gene lookup returns CDR1 SGHRS and CDR2 YFSETQ. Written as DNA, the CDR3 is TGCGCCAGCAGCCGGAGCGGGATGGGGGTAGATACGCAGTATTTT. Protein sequence: CASSRSGMGVDTQYF.

CDR3 region: CASSFNRETEAFF. For the CDR3, the DNA is TGTGCCAGCAGCTTTAATAGGGAGACTGAAGCTTTCTTT. This chain joins TRBV11-3 and TRBJ1-1; D gene uncertain. The CDR3 contains 13 residues. The V end was cut by 3 bases, the J end by 5 bases, with 10 bases between. Looked up from germline, CDR1 is SGHNT and CDR2 is YENEEA.

This chain uses TRBV27 with TRBJ2-4; 9 nucleotides match TRBD1. Trimming cost V 5 bases and J 1 base; bases outside gene matches: 6. Germline CDR1 reads MNHEY; CDR2 reads SMNVEV (reference sequence). This CDR3 spans 16 amino acids. The CDR3 nucleotides are TGTGCCAGCAGTCCCTGGACAGGGGAGGCCAAAAACATTCAGTACTTC. This gives the protein CASSPWTGEAKNIQYF.

This sequence joins TRBV9 and TRBJ2-2; no reliable D call. Trimming took off 6 bases at V and 1 base at J, with 7 bases between the two ends. This CDR3 has 13 amino acids. From germline, CDR1 is SGDLS and CDR2 YYNGEE. CDR3 in DNA: TGTGCCAGCACCAGACAGAACACCGGGGAGCTGTTTTTT. Translated, it gives CASTRQNTGELFF.

The chain carries TRBV2 and TRBJ2-7, with D tentatively TRBD2 (5 bases). V gave up 8 bases and J gave up 7 bases, with 15 bases separating them. Germline loops: CDR1 SNHLY, CDR2 FYNNEI. This CDR3 is 12 amino acids long. In DNA form, the CDR3 reads TGTGCCAGCTTTTCCCCGCCGGGGGAGCAGTACTTC. Protein product: CASFSPPGEQYF.

The rearrangement uses TRBV19 and TRBJ2-3; 12 positions match TRBD2. The CDR3 has 16 residues. J gave up 8 bases and V 6 bases, and 12 bases lay outside the gene matches. Germline V CDR1 and CDR2: LNHDA, SQIVND (reference sequence). The CDR3 region has the DNA TGTGCCAGTAGAGATCCCCGACTAGCGGGAGTCCTTACGCAGTATTTT. Protein: CASRDPRLAGVLTQYF.

The rearrangement uses TRBV5-1 and TRBJ2-7, with 8 nucleotides matching TRBD1. The ends lost 4 bases at V and 7 bases at J; junction bases unmatched: 4. Germline V CDR1 and CDR2: SGHRS, YFSETQ. The CDR3 sequence is 12 residues long. CDR3 region: CASSLDRVEQYF. CDR3 bases: TGCGCCAGCAGCCTGGACAGGGTGGAGCAGTACTTC. The complete variable domain, with remaining parts taken from reference TRBV5-1 and TRBJ2-7, reads KAGVTQTPRYLIKTRGQQVTLSCSPISGHRSVSWYQQTPGQGLQFLFEYFSETQRNKGNFPGRFSGRQFSNSRSEMNVSTLELGDSALYLCASSLDRVEQYFGPGTRLTVT.

The rearrangement joins TRBV10-3 to TRBJ1-1; D might be TRBD1 (6 bases). This CDR3 region has 14 residues. Trimming pared 6 bases from V and 1 base from J, leaving 12 bases between. CDR1 and CDR2 (germline): ENHRY, SYGVKD. The CDR3 spells CAIRQGEENTEAFF. CDR3 in DNA: TGTGCCATCAGACAGGGTGAAGAGAACACTGAAGCTTTCTTT.

The chain recombines TRBV2 with TRBJ2-1, with 11 bases that match TRBD2. Losses at the gene ends were 4 bases for V and 7 bases for J; bases not matched to a gene: 3. Looked up from germline, CDR1 is SNHLY and CDR2 is FYNNEI. CDR3 length: 14 amino acids. The CDR3 DNA is TGTGCCAGCAGTGTAGCGGGAGGGGGGAATGAGCAGTTCTTC. Translation gives CASSVAGGGNEQFF.

The chain joins TRBV5-1 to TRBJ1-1, with 7 bases fitting TRBD1. V trimming: 4 bases; J trimming: 1 base; junction bases outside the gene matches: 4. Germline values: CDR1 SGHRS, CDR2 YFSETQ. This CDR3 region has 14 residues. The CDR3 reads CASSGRTGNTEAFF. The DNA of the CDR3 is TGCGCCAGCAGCGGGCGGACAGGGAACACTGAAGCTTTCTTT.

This sequence joins TRBV11-2 and TRBJ2-7; 9 bases fit TRBD1. The CDR3 length is 13 residues. V trimming: 5 bases; J trimming: 6 bases; junction bases outside the gene matches: 5. Germline V gives CDR1 SGHAT, CDR2 FQNNGV. The CDR3 loop is CASSEQGAVEQYF. CDR3 nucleotide sequence: TGTGCCAGCAGCGAACAGGGGGCGGTCGAGCAGTACTTC. Variable domain in full (rest from reference TRBV11-2 and TRBJ2-7): EAGVAQSPRYKIIEKRQSVAFWCNPISGHATLYWYQQILGQGPKLLIQFQNNGVVDDSQLPKDRFSAERLKGVDSTLKIQPAKLEDSAVYLCASSEQGAVEQYFGPGTRLTVT.

The chain combines TRBV2 with TRBJ2-7; the match to TRBD1 covers 9 bases. The CDR3 totals 13 residues. Losses at the gene ends were 4 bases for V and 7 bases for J; bases not matched to a gene: 5. CDR1 is SNHLY and CDR2 is FYNNEI in the germline V gene. This CDR3 reads CASSGTGVREQYF. In nucleotides, the CDR3 is TGTGCCAGCAGTGGGACAGGGGTACGGGAGCAGTACTTC.

V gene TRBV7-3 combines with J gene TRBJ2-2; the match to TRBD1 covers 7 bases. Germline loops: CDR1 SGHTA, CDR2 FQGTGA. This CDR3 has 15 amino acids. The J segment lost 3 bases and the V segment lost 5 bases, leaving 6 bases of the junction unmatched. In DNA, the CDR3 is TGTGCCAGCAGCGAGGGGACAGCTTACACCGGGGAGCTGTTTTTT. The encoded protein is CASSEGTAYTGELFF.

In nucleotides, the CDR3 is TGTGCCAGCAGCTCTACAGGGTCTTATGGCTACACCTTC. Protein: CASSSTGSYGYTF. This chain links TRBV5-4 with TRBJ1-2; tentative D call: TRBD1 (6 bases). V lost 3 bases, J lost 5 bases, and 11 bases lay in between. The CDR3 loop spans 13 amino acids. Germline-derived CDR1 and CDR2 are SGHNT and YYREEE (reference sequence).

The rearrangement links TRBV28 to TRBJ2-5; TRBD1 is a possible D gene (6 bases). Germline V gene data show CDR1 as MDHEN and CDR2 as SYDVKM. V was cut by 8 bases and J by 5 bases, with 15 bases left in between. CDR3 length: 13 amino acids. Here the CDR3 DNA reads TGTGCCAGCCGGGACACCACATCCGAGACCCAGTACTTC. Its translation is CASRDTTSETQYF.

V is TRBV11-3 and J is TRBJ2-5; 7 positions match TRBD2. With 1 base clipped from V and 5 bases from J, the junction kept 10 bases outside the gene matches. The CDR3 spans 16 residues. The germline V gene encodes CDR1 SGHNT and CDR2 YENEEA. The DNA of the CDR3 is TGTGCCAGCAGCTTAGGTGTCGGGGAGGGCAAGGAGACCCAGTACTTC. It encodes CASSLGVGEGKETQYF.